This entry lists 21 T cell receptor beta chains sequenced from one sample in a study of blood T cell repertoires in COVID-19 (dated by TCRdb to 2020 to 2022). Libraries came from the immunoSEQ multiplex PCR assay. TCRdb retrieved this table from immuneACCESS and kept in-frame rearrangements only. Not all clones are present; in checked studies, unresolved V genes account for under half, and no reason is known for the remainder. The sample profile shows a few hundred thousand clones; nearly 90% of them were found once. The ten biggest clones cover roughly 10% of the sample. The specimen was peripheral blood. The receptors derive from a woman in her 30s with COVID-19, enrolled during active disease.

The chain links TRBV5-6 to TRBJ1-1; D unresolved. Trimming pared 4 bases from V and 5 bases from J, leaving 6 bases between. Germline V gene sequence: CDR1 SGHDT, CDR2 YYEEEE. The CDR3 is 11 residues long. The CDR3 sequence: CASSIGTEAFF. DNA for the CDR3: TGTGCCAGCAGCATCGGGACTGAAGCTTTCTTT.

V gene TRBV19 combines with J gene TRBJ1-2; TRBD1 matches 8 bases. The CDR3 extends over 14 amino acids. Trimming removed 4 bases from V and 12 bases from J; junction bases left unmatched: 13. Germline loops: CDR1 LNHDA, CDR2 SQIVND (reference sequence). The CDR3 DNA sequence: TGTGCCAGTAGTAACCCGGACAGGGATGGCGGCCACACCTTC. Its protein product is CASSNPDRDGGHTF.

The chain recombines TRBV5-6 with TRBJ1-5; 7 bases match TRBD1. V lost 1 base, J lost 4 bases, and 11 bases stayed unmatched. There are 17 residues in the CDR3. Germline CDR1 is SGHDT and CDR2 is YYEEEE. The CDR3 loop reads CASSLPRQGRRNQPQHF. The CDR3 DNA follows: TGTGCCAGCAGCTTGCCCAGACAGGGTAGGAGAAATCAGCCCCAGCATTTT. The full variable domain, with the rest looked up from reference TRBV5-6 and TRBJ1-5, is DAGVTQSPTHLIKTRGQQVTLRCSPKSGHDTVSWYQQALGQGPQFIFQYYEEEERQRGNFPDRFSGHQFPNYSSELNVNALLLGDSALYLCASSLPRQGRRNQPQHFGDGTRLSIL.

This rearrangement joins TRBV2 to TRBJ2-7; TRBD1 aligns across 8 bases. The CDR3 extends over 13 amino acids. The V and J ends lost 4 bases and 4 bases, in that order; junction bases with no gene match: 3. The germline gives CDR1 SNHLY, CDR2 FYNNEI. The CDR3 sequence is CASSAGTGYEQYF. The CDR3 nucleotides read TGTGCCAGCAGTGCAGGGACAGGATACGAGCAGTACTTC.

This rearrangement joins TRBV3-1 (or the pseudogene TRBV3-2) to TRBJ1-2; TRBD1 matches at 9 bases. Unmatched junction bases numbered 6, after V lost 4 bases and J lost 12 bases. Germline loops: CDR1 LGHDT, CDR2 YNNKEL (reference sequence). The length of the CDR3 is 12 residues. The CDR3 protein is CASSLRDRAHTF. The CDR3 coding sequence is TGTGCCAGCAGCCTCCGGGACAGGGCCCACACCTTC.

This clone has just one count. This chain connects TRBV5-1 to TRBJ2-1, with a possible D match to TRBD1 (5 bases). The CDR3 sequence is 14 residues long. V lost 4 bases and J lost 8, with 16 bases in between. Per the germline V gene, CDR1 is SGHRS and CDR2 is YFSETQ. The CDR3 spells CASSHGQLVDEQFF. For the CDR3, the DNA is TGCGCCAGCAGCCACGGACAACTTGTGGATGAGCAGTTCTTC.

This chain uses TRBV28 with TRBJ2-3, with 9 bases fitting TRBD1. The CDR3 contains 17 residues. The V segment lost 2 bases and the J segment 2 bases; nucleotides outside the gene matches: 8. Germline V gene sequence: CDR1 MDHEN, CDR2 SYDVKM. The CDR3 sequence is CASSLSHGQGFTDTQYF. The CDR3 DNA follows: TGTGCCAGCAGTTTAAGCCACGGACAGGGGTTCACAGATACGCAGTATTTT.

The CDR3 DNA sequence: TGTGCCAGCACTCGGACAGGGACCCAGCCCCAGCATTTT. It translates to CASTRTGTQPQHF. V and J are TRBV2 and TRBJ1-5; 8 nucleotides align to TRBD1. V was pared by 7 bases and J by 7 bases, with 6 bases of the junction left unmatched. The V gene's germline CDR1 is SNHLY and CDR2 FYNNEI. This CDR3 contains 13 residues. Looking up the rest from reference TRBV2 and TRBJ1-5 gives the full variable domain: EPEVTQTPSHQVTQMGQEVILRCVPISNHLYFYWYRQILGQKVEFLVSFYNNEISEKSEIFDDQFSVERPDGSNFTLKIRSTKLEDSAMYFCASTRTGTQPQHFGDGTRLSIL.

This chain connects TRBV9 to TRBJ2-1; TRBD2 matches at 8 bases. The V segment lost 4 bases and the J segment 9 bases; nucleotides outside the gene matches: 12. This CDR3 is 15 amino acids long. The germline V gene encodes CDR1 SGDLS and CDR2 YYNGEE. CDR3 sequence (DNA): TGTGCCAGCAGCCCGGGAGGGACGTTGCAGTCTGAGCAGTTCTTC. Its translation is CASSPGGTLQSEQFF.

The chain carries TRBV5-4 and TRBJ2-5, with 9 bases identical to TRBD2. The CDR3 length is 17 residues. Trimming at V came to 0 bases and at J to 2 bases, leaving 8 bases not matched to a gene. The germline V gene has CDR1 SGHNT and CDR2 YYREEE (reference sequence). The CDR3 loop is CASSLVRLAGGQETQYF. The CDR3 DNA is TGTGCCAGCAGCTTGGTCCGACTGGCGGGGGGGCAAGAGACCCAGTACTTC.

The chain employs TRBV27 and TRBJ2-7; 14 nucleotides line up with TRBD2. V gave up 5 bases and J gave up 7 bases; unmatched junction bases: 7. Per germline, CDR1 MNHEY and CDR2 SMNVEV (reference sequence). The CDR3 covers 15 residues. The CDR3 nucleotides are TGTGCCAGCAGTGCGGGACTAGCGGGGGTTCGGGAGCAGTACTTC. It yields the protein CASSAGLAGVREQYF.

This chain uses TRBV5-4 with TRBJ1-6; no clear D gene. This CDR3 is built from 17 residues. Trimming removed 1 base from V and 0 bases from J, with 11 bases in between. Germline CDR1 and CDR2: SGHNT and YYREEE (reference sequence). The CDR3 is CASSLLPGSSYNSPLHF. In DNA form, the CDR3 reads TGTGCCAGCAGCTTGCTCCCAGGAAGCTCCTATAATTCACCCCTCCACTTT.

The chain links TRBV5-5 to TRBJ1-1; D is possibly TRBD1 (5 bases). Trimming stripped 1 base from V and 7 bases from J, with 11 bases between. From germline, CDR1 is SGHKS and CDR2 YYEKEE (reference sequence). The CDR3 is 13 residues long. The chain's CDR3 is CASSLRQPLEAFF. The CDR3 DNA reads TGTGCCAGCAGCTTGCGACAGCCCCTTGAAGCTTTCTTT. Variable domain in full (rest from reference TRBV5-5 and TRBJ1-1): DAGVTQSPTHLIKTRGQQVTLRCSPISGHKSVSWYQQVLGQGPQFIFQYYEKEERGRGNFPDRFSARQFPNYSSELNVNALLLGDSALYLCASSLRQPLEAFFGQGTRLTVV.

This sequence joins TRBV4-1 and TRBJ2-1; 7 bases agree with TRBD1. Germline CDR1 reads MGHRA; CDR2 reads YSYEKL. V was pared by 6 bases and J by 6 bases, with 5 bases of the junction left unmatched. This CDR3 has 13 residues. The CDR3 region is CASRPTGFNEQFF. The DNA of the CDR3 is TGCGCCAGCAGGCCGACAGGGTTCAATGAGCAGTTCTTC.

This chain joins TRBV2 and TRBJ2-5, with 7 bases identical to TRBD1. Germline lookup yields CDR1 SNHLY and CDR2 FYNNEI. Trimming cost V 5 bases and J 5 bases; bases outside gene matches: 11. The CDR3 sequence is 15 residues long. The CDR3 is CASSYRQGGWETQYF. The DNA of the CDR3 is TGTGCCAGCAGTTACCGACAGGGTGGATGGGAGACCCAGTACTTC.

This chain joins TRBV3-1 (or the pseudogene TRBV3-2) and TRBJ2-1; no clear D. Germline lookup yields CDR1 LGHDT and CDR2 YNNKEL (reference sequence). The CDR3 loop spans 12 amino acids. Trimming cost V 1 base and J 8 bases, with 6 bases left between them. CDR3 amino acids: CASSQVSDEQFF. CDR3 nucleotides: TGTGCCAGCAGCCAAGTCTCGGATGAGCAGTTCTTC.

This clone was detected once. The chain's CDR3 is CASSIGETTGLRGAYGYTF. DNA of the CDR3: TGTGCCAGTAGTATTGGAGAGACAACAGGTTTAAGGGGCGCCTATGGCTACACCTTC. The chain recombines TRBV19 with TRBJ1-2, with D possibly matching TRBD1 (5 bases). Trimming pared 3 bases from V and 4 bases from J, leaving 27 bases between. The length of the CDR3 is 19 residues. Germline loops: CDR1 LNHDA, CDR2 SQIVND (reference sequence).

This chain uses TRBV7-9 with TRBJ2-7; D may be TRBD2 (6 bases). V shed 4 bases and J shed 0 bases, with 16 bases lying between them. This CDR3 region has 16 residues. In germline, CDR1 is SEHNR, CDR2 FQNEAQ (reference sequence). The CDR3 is CASSSEGGRSSYEQYF. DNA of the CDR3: TGTGCCAGCAGCTCCGAGGGAGGCAGAAGCTCCTACGAGCAGTACTTC.

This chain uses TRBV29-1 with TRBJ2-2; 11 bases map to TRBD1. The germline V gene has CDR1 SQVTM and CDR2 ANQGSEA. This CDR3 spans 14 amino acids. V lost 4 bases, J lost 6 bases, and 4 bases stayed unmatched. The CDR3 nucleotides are TGCAGCGTTGTGGACAGGGGGCGCGCCGGGGAGCTGTTTTTT. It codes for CSVVDRGRAGELFF.

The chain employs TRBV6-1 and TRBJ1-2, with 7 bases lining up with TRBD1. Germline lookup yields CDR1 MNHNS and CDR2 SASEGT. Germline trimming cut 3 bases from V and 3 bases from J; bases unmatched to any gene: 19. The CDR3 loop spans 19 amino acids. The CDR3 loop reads CASSEPPKFARGRDYGYTF. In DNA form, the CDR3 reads TGTGCCAGCAGTGAGCCACCTAAATTTGCGAGGGGGCGAGACTATGGCTACACCTTC.

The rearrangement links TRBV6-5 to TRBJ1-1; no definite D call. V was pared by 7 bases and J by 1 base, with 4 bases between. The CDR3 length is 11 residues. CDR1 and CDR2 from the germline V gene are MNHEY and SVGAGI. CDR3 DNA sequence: TGTGCCAGCATCTCGAACACTGAAGCTTTCTTT. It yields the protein CASISNTEAFF.